Listed here are 17 T cell receptor beta chains from one sample, sequenced in a study of blood T cell repertoires in COVID-19. Here immunoSEQ multiplex PCR was the method, and the copy in TCRdb shows in-frame clones only, minus some. The repertoire consists of under 300,000 clones, with roughly 85% occurring once and the leading ten covering about an eighth. Sequenced input: peripheral blood. The receptors here all came from a human donor in a cohort sampled during active COVID-19.

This clone is a singleton in its sample. Here the CDR3 reads CASSLAGSLGRNTEAFF. Here the CDR3 DNA reads TGCGCCAGCAGCTTGGCGGGGTCTCTAGGGAGGAACACTGAAGCTTTCTTT. The chain employs TRBV5-1 and TRBJ1-1; no definite D call. CDR3 size: 17 residues. The germline V gene encodes CDR1 SGHRS and CDR2 YFSETQ. The V gene lost 0 bases and the J gene lost 1 base, with 16 bases spanning the gap.

V is TRBV11-3 and J is TRBJ2-3, with 14 bases fitting TRBD2. Germline CDR1 and CDR2: SGHNT and YENEEA. The CDR3 consists of 17 residues. Unmatched junction bases numbered 9, after V lost 4 bases and J lost 6 bases. The CDR3 loop is CASSYGRLAGGPDTQYF. In nucleotides, the CDR3 is TGTGCCAGCAGCTACGGGAGACTAGCGGGAGGGCCGGATACGCAGTATTTT.

In nucleotides, the CDR3 is TGTGCCAGCAGCGGGTTAAGTCGCGGCACAGATACGCAGTATTTT. The encoded protein is CASSGLSRGTDTQYF. The chain recombines TRBV9 with TRBJ2-3; D is unresolved. CDR1 and CDR2 (germline): SGDLS, YYNGEE. Trimming cost V 3 bases and J 1 base, with 12 bases left between them. The CDR3 contains 15 residues.

The chain recombines TRBV28 with TRBJ2-4; TRBD1 matches 8 bases. Germline CDR1 and CDR2: MDHEN and SYDVKM. The CDR3 spans 13 residues. V dropped 7 bases and J dropped 9; count of bases not matched to a gene: 8. The CDR3 sequence is CASIPGQGGIQYF. Written as DNA, the CDR3 is TGTGCCAGCATCCCCGGACAGGGCGGCATTCAGTACTTC.

The V gene is TRBV19, the J gene TRBJ1-6, with D possibly matching TRBD1 (6 bases). With 8 bases removed from V and 8 bases from J, the gap between germline ends came to 13 bases. The CDR3 is 13 residues long. Germline-derived CDR1 and CDR2 are LNHDA and SQIVND (reference sequence). CDR3 sequence reads: CASADRWDSPLHF. The CDR3, as DNA: TGTGCCAGTGCAGACAGGTGGGATTCACCCCTCCACTTT.

This clone appeared a few times. This chain links TRBV6-6 with TRBJ2-7; 7 nucleotides align to TRBD1. V lost 5 bases and J lost 3; bases outside the gene matches: 7. The CDR3 runs 14 residues. From germline, CDR1 is MNHNY and CDR2 SVGAGI (reference sequence). Here the CDR3 reads CASSVQGSGYEQYF. In DNA form, the CDR3 reads TGTGCCAGCAGTGTACAGGGGTCGGGCTACGAGCAGTACTTC.

The chain has TRBV5-4 and TRBJ2-3, with D perhaps TRBD1 (6 bases). Trimming left V 2 bases short and J 4 bases short, with 17 bases between. CDR1 is SGHNT and CDR2 is YYREEE in the germline V gene (reference sequence). The CDR3 extends over 16 amino acids. CDR3 nucleotide sequence: TGTGCCAGCAGCTTATCCGGGACATTGGGCTCAGATACGCAGTATTTT. It encodes CASSLSGTLGSDTQYF.

The chain links TRBV27 to TRBJ2-7, with a possible D match to TRBD1 (5 bases). The V end lost 5 bases, the J end lost 3 bases, and 14 bases lay between the germline ends. The CDR3 consists of 14 residues. Germline lookup yields CDR1 MNHEY and CDR2 SMNVEV (reference sequence). CDR3 in DNA: TGTGCCAGCAGTGTTACAGGTACATTCTACGAGCAGTACTTC. The encoded protein is CASSVTGTFYEQYF.

The rearrangement links TRBV7-9 to TRBJ2-1, with 8 positions matching TRBD2. In germline, CDR1 is SEHNR, CDR2 FQNEAQ (reference sequence). The CDR3 extends over 15 amino acids. Losses at the gene ends were 8 bases for V and 5 bases for J; bases not matched to a gene: 11. The CDR3 region is CASVFAGTSNNEQFF. CDR3 bases: TGTGCCAGCGTGTTCGCCGGGACTAGTAACAATGAGCAGTTCTTC.

The table lists this clone with a count of one. The rearrangement uses TRBV19 and TRBJ1-1, with 8 bases aligning to TRBD1. J gave up 6 bases and V 7 bases, and 10 bases lay outside the gene matches. The germline gives CDR1 LNHDA, CDR2 SQIVND (reference sequence). The CDR3 is made up of 14 amino acids. DNA of the CDR3: TGTGCCAGTACCCCGGTCGGGACAGGCTCTGAAGCTTTCTTT. It translates to CASTPVGTGSEAFF.

This clone was seen just once. This chain links TRBV5-4 with TRBJ2-5, with 9 bases identical to TRBD2. Germline CDR1 reads SGHNT; CDR2 reads YYREEE (reference sequence). The CDR3 length is 16 residues. Trimming took 4 bases from V and 4 from J; bases not matched to a gene: 11. In DNA form, the CDR3 reads TGTGCCAGCAGCCCTGGACTAGCGCACAGATCAGAGACCCAGTACTTC. It specifies CASSPGLAHRSETQYF.

The chain carries TRBV28 and TRBJ2-7; 9 bases fit TRBD2. The CDR3 has 14 residues. The ends lost 4 bases at V and 7 bases at J; junction bases unmatched: 8. Germline CDR1 reads MDHEN; CDR2 reads SYDVKM. Written as DNA, the CDR3 is TGTGCCAGCAGTTCGGCTAGCGGGGTGAGGGAGCAGTACTTC. This translates into CASSSASGVREQYF.

The rearrangement links TRBV27 to TRBJ2-1; 9 bases are a match to TRBD2. Germline CDR1 reads MNHEY; CDR2 reads SMNVEV (reference sequence). The V and J ends lost 6 bases and 7 bases, in that order; junction bases with no gene match: 7. CDR3 length equals 14 residues. The CDR3 region is CASSLLAGRNEQFF. The CDR3 bases are TGTGCCAGCAGCTTGCTAGCGGGAAGAAATGAGCAGTTCTTC.

The chain uses TRBV7-2 and TRBJ1-3; D possibly corresponds to TRBD1 (6 bases). The CDR3 is 14 amino acids. V shed 5 bases and J shed 1 base, with 9 bases lying between them. The germline gives CDR1 SGHTA, CDR2 FQGNSA. The CDR3 sequence is CASSQQGSGNTIYF. The DNA for the CDR3 is TGTGCCAGCAGCCAACAGGGATCTGGAAACACCATATATTTT.

J is TRBJ1-1 and V is TRBV2, with D tentatively TRBD1 (6 bases). CDR1 is SNHLY and CDR2 is FYNNEI in the germline V gene. Trimming took 9 bases from V and 9 from J, leaving 17 bases between them. The CDR3 sequence is 12 residues long. The CDR3 loop reads CASMSDSRKAFF. CDR3 in DNA: TGTGCCAGTATGTCGGACAGTCGAAAAGCTTTCTTT.

The chain joins TRBV20-1 to TRBJ2-7; D call uncertain. Trimming removed 3 bases at V and 4 bases at J, with 7 bases between. There are 11 residues in the CDR3. Per the germline V gene, CDR1 is DFQATT and CDR2 is SNEGSKA (reference sequence). CDR3 loop: CSASTEYEQYF. For the CDR3, the DNA is TGCAGTGCTAGTACGGAGTACGAGCAGTACTTC.

The chain recombines TRBV18 with TRBJ2-5; weak D call: TRBD2 (5 bases). Germline V CDR1 and CDR2: KGHSH, LQKENI. V was trimmed by 2 bases and J by 4 bases, leaving 14 bases between them. This CDR3 contains 15 residues. The CDR3 loop is CASSPDQLAGETQYF. In nucleotides, the CDR3 is TGTGCCAGCTCACCAGATCAGCTAGCCGGAGAGACCCAGTACTTC. Filled out from reference TRBV18 and TRBJ2-5, the complete variable domain reads NAGVMQNPRHLVRRRGQEARLRCSPMKGHSHVYWYRQLPEEGLKFMVYLQKENIIDESGMPKERFSAEFPKEGPSILRIQQVVRGDSAAYFCASSPDQLAGETQYFGPGTRLLVL.